These 21 T cell receptor beta chains were all obtained from the same sample, sequenced in a study of blood T cell dynamics during melanoma immunotherapy. Assay: immunoSEQ multiplex PCR; the TCRdb copy retains only in-frame clones and omits some. The sample carries several thousand clones, about 88% recorded once. Noted time point: pre-treatment baseline. The sample consisted of blood, taken from a patient treated with checkpoint blockade. The receptors here all came from a human donor with melanoma.

V gene TRBV6-1 combines with J gene TRBJ2-7; D unresolved. CDR3 length: 12 residues. With 2 bases removed from V and 8 bases from J, the gap between germline ends came to 10 bases. Germline values: CDR1 MNHNS, CDR2 SASEGT. Written as DNA, the CDR3 is TGTGCCAGCAGTGAAAGCCGTACCAAGCAGTACTTC. This gives the protein CASSESRTKQYF.

This clone has a single count. The chain joins TRBV5-1 to TRBJ2-1; 13 bases fit TRBD2. Trimming cost V 0 bases and J 9 bases; bases outside gene matches: 3. This CDR3 spans 15 amino acids. Germline-derived CDR1 and CDR2 are SGHRS and YFSETQ. The CDR3 nucleotides are TGCGCCAGCAGCTTGGGACTAGCGGGAGGCAGTGAGCAGTTCTTC. Amino acids: CASSLGLAGGSEQFF.

The V gene is TRBV5-1, the J gene TRBJ2-1, with D perhaps TRBD2 (5 bases). V gave up 0 bases and J gave up 7 bases, with 8 bases separating them. The CDR3 extends over 13 amino acids. The germline V gene encodes CDR1 SGHRS and CDR2 YFSETQ. The DNA for the CDR3 is TGCGCCAGCAGCTTGGGACGGGATAATGAGCAGTTCTTC. It yields the protein CASSLGRDNEQFF. Full variable domain (remainder filled in from reference TRBV5-1 and TRBJ2-1): KAGVTQTPRYLIKTRGQQVTLSCSPISGHRSVSWYQQTPGQGLQFLFEYFSETQRNKGNFPGRFSGRQFSNSRSEMNVSTLELGDSALYLCASSLGRDNEQFFGPGTRLTVL.

The CDR3 is CASRWGGRGNTEAFF. As DNA, the CDR3 is TGTGCCAGTCGATGGGGGGGGCGCGGAAACACTGAAGCTTTCTTT. The chain is built from TRBV19 and TRBJ1-1, with D perhaps matching TRBD1 (6 bases). Trimming left V 8 bases short and J 2 bases short, with 18 bases between. CDR3 length: 15 amino acids. Germline-derived CDR1 and CDR2 are LNHDA and SQIVND (reference sequence).

The count of this clone is one. The chain joins TRBV28 to TRBJ1-1; no clear D gene. V dropped 3 bases and J dropped 0 bases, with 17 bases sitting between them. The CDR3 is 17 amino acids. Germline CDR1 MDHEN, CDR2 SYDVKM. This chain's CDR3 is CASSFWDLGGLNTEAFF. The CDR3 DNA reads TGTGCCAGCAGTTTCTGGGATCTCGGAGGATTGAACACTGAAGCTTTCTTT.

The chain uses TRBV27 and TRBJ2-7, with TRBD1 identical over 7 bases. J lost 1 base, V lost 2 bases, and 5 bases had no gene match. The CDR3 runs to 15 residues. The germline CDR1 and CDR2 sequences are MNHEY and SMNVEV (reference sequence). CDR3 nucleotides: TGTGCCAGCAGTTTAACCGGGACAGCTTCCTACGAGCAGTACTTC. The encoded protein is CASSLTGTASYEQYF.

The chain joins TRBV13 to TRBJ2-7, with D unclear. The CDR3 length is 13 residues. Germline CDR1 reads PRHDT; CDR2 reads FYEKMQ (reference sequence). Trimming shortened V by 4 bases and J by 2 bases, and 9 bases separated the two germline ends. The CDR3 coding sequence is TGTGCCAGCAGCTCCAATCCCGCCTACGAGCAGTACTTC. Translated, it gives CASSSNPAYEQYF. Full variable domain (outside the CDR3, taken from reference TRBV13 and TRBJ2-7): AAGVIQSPRHLIKEKRETATLKCYPIPRHDTVYWYQQGPGQDPQFLISFYEKMQSDKGSIPDRFSAQQFSDYHSELNMSSLELGDSALYFCASSSNPAYEQYFGPGTRLTVT.

V is TRBV5-4 and J is TRBJ2-5, with 7 bases that match TRBD2. V shed 1 base and J 2 bases; nucleotides not matched to a gene: 5. The CDR3 is 15 amino acids. From germline, CDR1 is SGHNT and CDR2 YYREEE (reference sequence). CDR3 bases: TGTGCCAGCAGCTTGAGGCTAGCGGAACAAGAGACCCAGTACTTC. This sequence encodes CASSLRLAEQETQYF.

A few counts support this clone. This chain joins TRBV19 and TRBJ1-1, with unresolved D. CDR1 is LNHDA and CDR2 is SQIVND in the germline V gene (reference sequence). There are 14 residues in the CDR3. Trimming pared 3 bases from V and 4 bases from J, leaving 12 bases between. This CDR3 reads CASSMRGIATEAFF. DNA for the CDR3: TGTGCCAGTAGTATGAGAGGGATCGCCACTGAAGCTTTCTTT.

This chain connects TRBV5-1 to TRBJ1-3; D not certain. The CDR3 loop spans 15 amino acids. CDR1 and CDR2 (germline): SGHRS, YFSETQ. Trimming left V 0 bases short and J 3 bases short, with 10 bases between. The CDR3 is CASSLGSRDGNTIYF. The DNA of the CDR3 is TGCGCCAGCAGCTTGGGATCTAGAGATGGAAACACCATATATTTT.

The chain combines TRBV6-5 with TRBJ1-2, with 7 nucleotides matching TRBD1. Germline CDR1 reads MNHEY; CDR2 reads SVGAGI. The J segment lost 2 bases and the V segment lost 6 bases, leaving 6 bases of the junction unmatched. The CDR3 runs 14 residues. CDR3 bases: TGTGCCAGCAGCCCGCTGACAGGGAACTATGGCTACACCTTC. Residues: CASSPLTGNYGYTF.

The chain uses TRBV28 and TRBJ1-2; TRBD1 matches at 8 bases. The CDR3 contains 14 residues. Trimming removed 5 bases from V and 5 bases from J; junction bases left unmatched: 7. Germline V gives CDR1 MDHEN, CDR2 SYDVKM. The CDR3, as DNA: TGTGCCAGCAGTGAGACAGGGGCTCTTTATGGCTACACCTTC. As protein: CASSETGALYGYTF.

The rearrangement uses TRBV6-1 and TRBJ2-6; D is ambiguous. This CDR3 has 16 amino acids. The V gene's germline CDR1 is MNHNS and CDR2 SASEGT. Trimming stripped 0 bases from V and 1 base from J, with 7 bases between. CDR3 sequence reads: CASSEAAFSGANVLTF. The CDR3, as DNA: TGTGCCAGCAGTGAAGCCGCATTTTCTGGGGCCAACGTCCTGACTTTC.

The V gene is TRBV7-6, the J gene TRBJ1-1, with a possible D match to TRBD1 (5 bases). V was cut by 2 bases and J by 1 base, with 11 bases left in between. The CDR3 contains 15 residues. Germline CDR1 SGHVS, CDR2 FNYEAQ. The chain's CDR3 is CASSLRPGPNTEAFF. CDR3 DNA: TGTGCCAGCAGCTTAAGACCGGGGCCGAACACTGAAGCTTTCTTT.

This chain links TRBV7-9 with TRBJ2-2; no firm D call. CDR1 is SEHNR, CDR2 FQNEAQ, per germline (reference sequence). This CDR3 is 10 amino acids long. Trimming left V 7 bases short and J 4 bases short, with 1 base between. The CDR3 DNA follows: TGTGCCAGCACCACCGGGGAGCTGTTTTTT. Protein product: CASTTGELFF.

This chain joins TRBV7-2 and TRBJ2-1; 11 bases line up with TRBD2. Losses at the gene ends were 9 bases for V and 3 bases for J; bases not matched to a gene: 7. In germline, CDR1 is SGHTA, CDR2 FQGNSA. The CDR3 is 15 amino acids. In DNA form, the CDR3 reads TGTGCCAGTGTCCCGGGACTAGCGGTCTACAATGAGCAGTTCTTC. Translated, it gives CASVPGLAVYNEQFF.

This rearrangement joins TRBV27 to TRBJ1-1; tentative D call: TRBD1 (5 bases). The CDR3 sequence is 14 residues long. The V and J ends lost 5 bases and 1 base respectively, with 11 bases between them. Germline loops: CDR1 MNHEY, CDR2 SMNVEV (reference sequence). DNA for the CDR3: TGTGCCAGCAGTCCGTCCACAGGGAACACTGAAGCTTTCTTT. Amino acids: CASSPSTGNTEAFF.

V gene TRBV28 combines with J gene TRBJ1-5; TRBD1 agrees at 7 bases. Germline assignment: CDR1 MDHEN and CDR2 SYDVKM. CDR3 size: 13 residues. V shed 8 bases and J 6 bases; nucleotides not matched to a gene: 7. The CDR3 sequence is CASLGTVGQPQHF. The CDR3 DNA sequence: TGTGCCAGCCTCGGGACAGTCGGTCAGCCCCAGCATTTT. Based on the CDR3 plus reference TRBV28 and TRBJ1-5, the full variable domain is DVKVTQSSRYLVKRTGEKVFLECVQDMDHENMFWYRQDPGLGLRLIYFSYDVKMKEKGDIPEGYSVSREKKERFSLILESASTNQTSMYLCASLGTVGQPQHFGDGTRLSIL.

CDR3 sequence (DNA): TGTGCCAGCAGTTTTGGGACGTCATCCTACGAGCAGTACTTC. It is translated as CASSFGTSSYEQYF. The rearrangement links TRBV28 to TRBJ2-7, with D perhaps given as TRBD1 or TRBD2 (5 bases each). Germline loops: CDR1 MDHEN, CDR2 SYDVKM. With 3 bases removed from V and 1 base from J, the gap between germline ends came to 10 bases. The CDR3 extends over 14 amino acids.

This chain links TRBV6-5 with TRBJ1-1; D gene ambiguous. This CDR3 contains 13 residues. Germline CDR1 and CDR2: MNHEY and SVGAGI. V was cut by 2 bases and J by 1 base, with 5 bases left in between. CDR3 protein: CASSYGPNTEAFF. CDR3 in DNA: TGTGCCAGCAGTTACGGACCGAACACTGAAGCTTTCTTT.

The genes are TRBV11-2 and TRBJ1-4, with D uncertain. The V end lost 4 bases, the J end lost 3 bases, and 15 bases lay between the germline ends. CDR1 and CDR2 from the germline V gene are SGHAT and FQNNGV. The CDR3 is made up of 16 amino acids. The CDR3 protein is CASSSRNRAANEKLFF. In DNA, the CDR3 is TGTGCCAGCAGCTCCCGAAATAGGGCAGCTAATGAAAAACTGTTTTTT.